This T cell receptor (beta chain) was observed in a study of blood T cell repertoires in COVID-19. The overall study: Samples representing acute and convalescent COVID-19 were sourced from the United States, Italy and Spain. PBMCs, B-cell-depleted T cells, or T cells were the source of the cDNA or gDNA that made up the material.

Original data processing: For nucleated cells, counts were estimated from reference gene primer amplification. Assay: immunoSEQ multiplex PCR; the TCRdb copy retains only in-frame clones and omits some. V and J calls and clone size are those listed in that table; D and trimming were worked out from the DNA. This table holds over 100,000 clones, roughly 87% found once. Trimming removed 9 bases from V and 3 bases from J, with 18 bases in between. From germline, CDR1 is MGHDK and CDR2 SYGVNS. The CDR3 is 15 amino acids. Input material: peripheral blood. This TCR derives from a woman between 50 and 59 years old with COVID-19, enrolled during active disease. The chain links TRBV25-1 to TRBJ2-4; a weak D match, TRBD2 (7 bases). In nucleotides, the CDR3 is TGTGCCAGTAGAGGGGGGGCGTATGGCAAAAACATTCAGTACTTC. Its protein product is CASRGGAYGKNIQYF.